Ten or more counts support the clone carrying this T cell receptor (beta chain). This entry belongs to a study of T-cell reconstitution after alpha-beta-depleted transplantation in children. This CDR3 has 13 amino acids. V was clipped by 1 base and J by 5 bases; unmatched bases: 1. The germline V gene encodes CDR1 LGHNT and CDR2 FRNRAP. Researchers prepared the TCRbeta library using unique molecular identifiers, the study reports. TCRdb reanalysed the PCR reads using MiXCR and keeps one entry per CDR3 protein. Found here are some 220,000 distinct CDR3 sequences, roughly 9% of them singletons; the top ten hold roughly 6.2%.

This rearrangement joins TRBV12-5 to TRBJ1-1; 7 nucleotides agree with TRBD1. Sequenced material: PBMCs from the stem cell graft donor, taken from the stem cell graft. The origin of this receptor is a human donor who donated a stem cell graft to a child with acute lymphoblastic leukemia. CDR3 residues: CASGLEQGTEAFF. CDR3 nucleotides: TGTGCTAGTGGTTTGGAACAGGGGACTGAAGCTTTCTTT.